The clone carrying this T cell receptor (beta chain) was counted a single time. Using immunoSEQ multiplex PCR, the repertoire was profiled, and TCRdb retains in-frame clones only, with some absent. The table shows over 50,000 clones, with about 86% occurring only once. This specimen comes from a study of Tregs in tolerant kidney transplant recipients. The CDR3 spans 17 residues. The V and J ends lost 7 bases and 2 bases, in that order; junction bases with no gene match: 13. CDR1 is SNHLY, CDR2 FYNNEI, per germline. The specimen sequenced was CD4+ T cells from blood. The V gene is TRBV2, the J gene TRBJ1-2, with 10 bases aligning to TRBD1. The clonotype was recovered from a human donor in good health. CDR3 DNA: TGTGCCAGCACCTCGACCCGGGACAGGGGTATCAACTATGGCTACACCTTC. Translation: CASTSTRDRGINYGYTF.